The subject of this entry is one T cell receptor (beta chain). Its antigen is still unknown. Surgical specimens yielded lamina propria lymphocytes, which were density-gradient separated and then sorted. This sample is drawn from a study of T cell repertoires in ileal Crohn's disease. Overall study results and limits: Mucosal expansions were suggested to be mainly CD8 T cells. Endoscopic recurrence occurred in every patient whose clonality exceeded 26.8%.

TCRdb's copy holds only in-frame clones and misses some; the assay was immunoSEQ multiplex PCR. In the table there are around 5,800 clones, more than 75% of which are singletons. The sequence derives from an adult with Crohn's disease. Some clones in this sample may be carry-over from other donors' samples. Sequencing input: CD4+ T cells from ileum.

The CDR3 is CASSVRVGTGEQPQHF. In nucleotides, the CDR3 is TGTGCCAGCAGCGTGAGGGTAGGGACAGGAGAGCAGCCCCAGCATTTT. The rearrangement links TRBV7-2 to TRBJ1-5; 8 bases line up with TRBD1. Trimming removed 5 bases from V and 7 bases from J; junction bases left unmatched: 13. In germline, CDR1 is SGHTA, CDR2 FQGNSA. The CDR3 contains 16 residues.